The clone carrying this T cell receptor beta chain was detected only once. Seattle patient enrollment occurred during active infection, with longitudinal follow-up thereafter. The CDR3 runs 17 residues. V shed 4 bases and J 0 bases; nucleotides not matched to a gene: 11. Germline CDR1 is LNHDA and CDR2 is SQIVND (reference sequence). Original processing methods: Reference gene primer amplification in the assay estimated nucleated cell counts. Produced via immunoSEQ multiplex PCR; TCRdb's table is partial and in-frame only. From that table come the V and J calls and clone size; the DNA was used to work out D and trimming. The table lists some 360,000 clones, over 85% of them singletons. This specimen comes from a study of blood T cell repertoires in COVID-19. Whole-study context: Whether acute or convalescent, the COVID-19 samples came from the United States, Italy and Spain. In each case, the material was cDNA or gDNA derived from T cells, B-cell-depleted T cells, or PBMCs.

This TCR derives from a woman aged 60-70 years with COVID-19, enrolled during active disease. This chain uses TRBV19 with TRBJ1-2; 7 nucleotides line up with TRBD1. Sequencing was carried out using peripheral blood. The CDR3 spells CASSTLRQGRTNYGYTF. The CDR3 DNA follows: TGTGCCAGTAGTACCCTAAGACAGGGCAGGACTAACTATGGCTACACCTTC.